This entry lists 5 T cell receptor beta chains sequenced from one sample in a study of T cell repertoires in cytomegalovirus infection. TCRdb used MiXCR to reprocess the reads, holding one entry per CDR3 protein. The sample lists about 130,000 distinct CDR3 sequences; over 30% were seen once. These TCRs are of unknown antigen specificity. The sample in question was CD8+ T cells from cultured PBMCs, obtained from culture after CMV antigen stimulation. These receptors were taken from a human donor in good health (CMV status not recorded). Some clones in this sample may be carry-over from other donors' samples.

The gene calls are TRBV4-1 and TRBJ2-3; D might be TRBD2 (6 bases). Germline assignment: CDR1 MGHRA and CDR2 YSYEKL. The length of the CDR3 is 14 residues. Trimming took 0 bases from V and 4 from J, leaving 8 bases between them. In nucleotides, the CDR3 is TGCGCCAGCAGCCAAGATCCTAGCGCAGATACGCAGTATTTT. It codes for CASSQDPSADTQYF.

The chain has TRBV3-1 and TRBJ2-5; D is possibly TRBD1 (5 bases). V lost 0 bases, J lost 5 bases, and 13 bases lay in between. Germline CDR1 reads LGHDT; CDR2 reads YNNKEL (reference sequence). The CDR3 contains 15 residues. CDR3 residues: CASSQDLWGRETQYF. In DNA form, the CDR3 reads TGTGCCAGCAGCCAAGATCTCTGGGGCCGGGAGACCCAGTACTTC.

This clonotype was picked up a small number of times. Its ends do not fully match the called genes, so a read error is possible. This chain connects TRBV5-4 to TRBJ1-5; the match to TRBD1 covers 9 bases. The CDR3 runs 14 residues. The germline V gene encodes CDR1 SGHNT and CDR2 YYREEE (reference sequence). In DNA form, the CDR3 reads TGTGCTAGCAGCCTCCGGGACAGGGTTCAGCCCCAGCATTTT. Amino acids: CASSLRDRVQPQHF.

This chain connects TRBV29-1 to TRBJ2-1; maybe TRBD2 (5 bases). CDR1 and CDR2 (germline): SQVTM, ANQGSEA. V was clipped by 6 bases and J by 6 bases, with 12 bases between them. The CDR3 is made up of 12 amino acids. The DNA for the CDR3 is TGCAGCGTCGGAGCGGTTGGCAATGAGCAGTTCTTC. This gives the protein CSVGAVGNEQFF.

The sample holds many counts of this clonotype. The gene calls are TRBV27 and TRBJ2-3; 10 bases are a match to TRBD2. V gave up 5 bases and J gave up 0 bases; unmatched junction bases: 5. The CDR3 consists of 16 residues. The germline CDR1 and CDR2 sequences are MNHEY and SMNVEV (reference sequence). CDR3 in DNA: TGTGCCAGCAGTCATCGGACTAGCGGAAGCACAGATACGCAGTATTTT. This codes for CASSHRTSGSTDTQYF.